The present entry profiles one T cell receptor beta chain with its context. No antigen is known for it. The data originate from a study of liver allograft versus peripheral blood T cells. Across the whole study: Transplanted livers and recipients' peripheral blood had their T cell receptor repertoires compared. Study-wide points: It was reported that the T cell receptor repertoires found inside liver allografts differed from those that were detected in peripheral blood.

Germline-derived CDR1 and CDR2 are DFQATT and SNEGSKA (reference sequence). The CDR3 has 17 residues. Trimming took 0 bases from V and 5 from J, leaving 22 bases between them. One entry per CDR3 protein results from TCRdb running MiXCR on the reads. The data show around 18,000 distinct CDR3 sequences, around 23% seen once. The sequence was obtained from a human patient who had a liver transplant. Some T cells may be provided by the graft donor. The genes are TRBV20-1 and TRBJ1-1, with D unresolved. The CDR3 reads CSARDHNGRAKGTEAFF. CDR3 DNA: TGCAGTGCTAGAGATCATAATGGGAGGGCGAAAGGTACTGAAGCTTTCTTT.